This record looks at one T cell receptor beta chain sequence and its context. Sequencing used immunoSEQ multiplex PCR; TCRdb keeps in-frame clones, though not all of them. The sample yields approximately 500,000 clones, approximately 84% seen once. Per germline, CDR1 SGHNT and CDR2 YENEEA. V dropped 7 bases and J dropped 4 bases, with 10 bases sitting between them. The CDR3 has 12 residues. The data originate from a study of shared clonotypes between healthy human individuals. This clonotype was sampled from a woman aged 40 to 49 in good health. Some clones in this sample may be carry-over from other donors' samples. V gene TRBV11-3 combines with J gene TRBJ1-2; D call uncertain. Source material: PBMCs. The CDR3 is CASTLDGYGYTF. DNA of the CDR3: TGTGCCAGCACTCTAGACGGCTATGGCTACACCTTC.